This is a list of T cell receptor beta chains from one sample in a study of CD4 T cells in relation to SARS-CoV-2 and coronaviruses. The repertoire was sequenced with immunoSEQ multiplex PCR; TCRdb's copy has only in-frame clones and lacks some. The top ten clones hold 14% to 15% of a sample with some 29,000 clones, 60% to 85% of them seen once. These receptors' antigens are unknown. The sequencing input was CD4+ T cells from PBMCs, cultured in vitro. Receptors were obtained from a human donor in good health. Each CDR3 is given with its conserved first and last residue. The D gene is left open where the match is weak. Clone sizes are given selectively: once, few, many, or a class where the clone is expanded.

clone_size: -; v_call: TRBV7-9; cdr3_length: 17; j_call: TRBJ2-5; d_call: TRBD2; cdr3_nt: TGTGCCAGCAGCGGGACTAGCGGGGGGGCAGGAGGAGAGACCCAGTACTTC; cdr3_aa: CASSGTSGGAGGETQYF
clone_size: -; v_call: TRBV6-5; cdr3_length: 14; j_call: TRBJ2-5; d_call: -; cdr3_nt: TGTGCCAGCAGTTGGGCCTTAGCGAGGGAGACCCAGTACTTC; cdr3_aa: CASSWALARETQYF
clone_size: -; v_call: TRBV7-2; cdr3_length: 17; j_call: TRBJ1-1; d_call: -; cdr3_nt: TGTGCCAGCAGCTTTGGGGGGGGACGTAAGGAGAGAACTGAAGCTTTCTTT; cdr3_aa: CASSFGGGRKERTEAFF
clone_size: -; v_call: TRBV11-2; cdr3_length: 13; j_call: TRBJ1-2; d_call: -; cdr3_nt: TGTGCCAGCAGCTTGGGCGGGGCTGGGGGCTACACCTTC; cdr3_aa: CASSLGGAGGYTF
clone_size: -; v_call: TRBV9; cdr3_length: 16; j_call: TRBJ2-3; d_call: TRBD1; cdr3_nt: TGTGCCAGCAGCCCACACCGGGACAGGGGCACAGATACGCAGTATTTT; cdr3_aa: CASSPHRDRGTDTQYF
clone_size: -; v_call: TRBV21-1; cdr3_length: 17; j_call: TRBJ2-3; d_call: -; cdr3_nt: TGTGCCAGCAGCAAAGAGCGGGACAGCTATAGCACAGATACGCAGTATTTT; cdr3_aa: CASSKERDSYSTDTQYF
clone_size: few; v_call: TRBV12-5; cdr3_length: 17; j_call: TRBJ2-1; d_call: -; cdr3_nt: TGTGCTAGTGGTTTGGGAAGGGACACAGCATCCTACAATGAGCAGTTCTTC; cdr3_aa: CASGLGRDTASYNEQFF
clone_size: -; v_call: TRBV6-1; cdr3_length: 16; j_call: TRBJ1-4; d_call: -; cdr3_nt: TGTGCCAGCAGTCAAGGGCTGGCTTCAACTAATGAAAAACTGTTTTTT; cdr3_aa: CASSQGLASTNEKLFF
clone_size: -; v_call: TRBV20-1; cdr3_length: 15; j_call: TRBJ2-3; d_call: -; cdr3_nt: TGCAGTGCTAGTCTGTTAGGAGGTGTCGCAGATACGCAGTATTTT; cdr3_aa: CSASLLGGVADTQYF
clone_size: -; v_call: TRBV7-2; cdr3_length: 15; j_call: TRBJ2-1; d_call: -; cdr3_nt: TGTGCCAGCAGCCTTAGGACTAATGGGCACAATGAGCAGTTCTTC; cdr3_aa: CASSLRTNGHNEQFF
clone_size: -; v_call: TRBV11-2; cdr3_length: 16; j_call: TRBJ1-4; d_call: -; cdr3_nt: TGTGCCAGCAGCTTAGACTCGGTAACAGGGTGGGAAAAACTGTTTTTT; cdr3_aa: CASSLDSVTGWEKLFF
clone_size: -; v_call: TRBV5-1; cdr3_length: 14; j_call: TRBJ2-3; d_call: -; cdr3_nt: TGCGCCAGCAGTCCCCCCGGGACCCCAGATACGCAGTATTTT; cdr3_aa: CASSPPGTPDTQYF
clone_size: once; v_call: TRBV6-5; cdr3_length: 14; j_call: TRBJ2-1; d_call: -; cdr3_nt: TGTGCCAGGGGTTGGGGACACCCCTTCAATGAGCAGTTCTTC; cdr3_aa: CARGWGHPFNEQFF
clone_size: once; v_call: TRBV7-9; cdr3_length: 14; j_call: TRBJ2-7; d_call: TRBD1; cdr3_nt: TGTGCCAGCAGCTCTGGACAGGGGCCCTACGAGCAGTACTTC; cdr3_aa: CASSSGQGPYEQYF
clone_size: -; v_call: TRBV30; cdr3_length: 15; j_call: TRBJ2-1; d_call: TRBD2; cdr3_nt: TGTGCCTGGGGGCTTGGGACTAGCGACCTTAATGAGCAGTTCTTC; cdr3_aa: CAWGLGTSDLNEQFF
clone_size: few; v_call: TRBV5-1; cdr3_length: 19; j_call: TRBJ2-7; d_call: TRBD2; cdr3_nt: TGCGCCAGCAGCTTTTTTGGCGGGACTAGCGGGAGGCCGAACTACGAGCAGTACTTC; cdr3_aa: CASSFFGGTSGRPNYEQYF
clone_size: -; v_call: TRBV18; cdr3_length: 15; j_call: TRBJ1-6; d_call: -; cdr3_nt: TGTGCCAGCTCACCCGGGCCGAGGGGACCCTCACCCCTCCACTTT; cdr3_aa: CASSPGPRGPSPLHF
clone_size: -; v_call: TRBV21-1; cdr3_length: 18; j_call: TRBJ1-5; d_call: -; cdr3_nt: TGTGCCAGCAGCAAAACAGGACAGGGGGCGGATAGCAATCAGCCCCAGCATTTT; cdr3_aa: CASSKTGQGADSNQPQHF
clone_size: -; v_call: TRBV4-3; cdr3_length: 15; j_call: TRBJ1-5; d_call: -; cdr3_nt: TGCGCCAGCAGCCAAGATCGGCGTAACAATCAGCCCCAGCATTTT; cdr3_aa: CASSQDRRNNQPQHF
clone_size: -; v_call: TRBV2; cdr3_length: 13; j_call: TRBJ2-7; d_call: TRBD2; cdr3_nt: TGTGCCACCGCGGGCGGGGGAGATCGGGAGCAGTACTTC; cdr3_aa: CATAGGGDREQYF
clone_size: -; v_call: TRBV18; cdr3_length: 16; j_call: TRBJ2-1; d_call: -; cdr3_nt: TGTGCCAGCTCACCAGCGACAGGCGATACAGAACTTGAGCAGTTCTTC; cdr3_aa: CASSPATGDTELEQFF
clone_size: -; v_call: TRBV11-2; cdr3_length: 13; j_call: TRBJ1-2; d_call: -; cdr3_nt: TGTGCCAGCAGCTCCCAATCTAACTATGGCTACACCTTC; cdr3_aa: CASSSQSNYGYTF
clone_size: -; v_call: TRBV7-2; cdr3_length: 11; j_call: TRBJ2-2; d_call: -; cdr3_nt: TGTGCCAGCAGCCCTACAAGGGAGCTGTTTTTT; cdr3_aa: CASSPTRELFF
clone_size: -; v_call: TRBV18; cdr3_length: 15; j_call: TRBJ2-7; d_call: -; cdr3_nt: TGTGCCAGCTCAACTGGGGGCGTCAGCCACTACGAGCAGTACTTC; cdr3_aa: CASSTGGVSHYEQYF
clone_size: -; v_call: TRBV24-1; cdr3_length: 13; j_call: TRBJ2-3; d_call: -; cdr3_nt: TGTGCCACCAGAGATAAGGACACAGATACGCAGTATTTT; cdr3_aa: CATRDKDTDTQYF
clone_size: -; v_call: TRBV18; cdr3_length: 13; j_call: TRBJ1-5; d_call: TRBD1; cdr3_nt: TGTGCCAGCTCCCTCACAGGGGATCAGCCCCAGCATTTT; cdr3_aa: CASSLTGDQPQHF